This TCR beta chain was obtained from a study of blood T cell repertoires in COVID-19. The ends were cut back, 6 bases at V and 2 bases at J, with 11 bases in the middle. Germline loops: CDR1 SQVTM, CDR2 ANQGSEA. The CDR3 is 13 residues long. In the original processing: The authors estimated nucleated cell counts from reference gene primer amplification. Repertoires were generated with immunoSEQ multiplex PCR, while TCRdb's copy carries only in-frame clones and drops some. V, J and clone size reflect that table, while D and trimming were determined from the DNA. This table has about 280,000 clones, approximately 85% appearing once.

This receptor was taken from a man in his fifties or sixties with active or convalescent COVID-19. The sequenced sample was peripheral blood. The rearrangement links TRBV29-1 to TRBJ1-5, with D hard to call. The CDR3 region is CSVGDGGNQPQHF. The CDR3 bases are TGCAGCGTGGGTGACGGAGGCAATCAGCCCCAGCATTTT.